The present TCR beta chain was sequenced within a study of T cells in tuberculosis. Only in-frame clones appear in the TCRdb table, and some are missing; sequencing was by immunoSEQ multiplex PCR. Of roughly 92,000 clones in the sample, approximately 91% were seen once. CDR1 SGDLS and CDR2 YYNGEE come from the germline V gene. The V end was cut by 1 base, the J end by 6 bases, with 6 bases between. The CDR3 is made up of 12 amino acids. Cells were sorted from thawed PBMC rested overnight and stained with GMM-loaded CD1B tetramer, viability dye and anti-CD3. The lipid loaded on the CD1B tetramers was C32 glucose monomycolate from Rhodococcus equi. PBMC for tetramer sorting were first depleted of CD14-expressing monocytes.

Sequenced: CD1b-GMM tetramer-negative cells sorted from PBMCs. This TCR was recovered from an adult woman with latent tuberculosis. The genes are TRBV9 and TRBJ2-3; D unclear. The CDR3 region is CASSVSEDTQYF. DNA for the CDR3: TGTGCCAGCAGCGTATCGGAGGATACGCAGTATTTT.